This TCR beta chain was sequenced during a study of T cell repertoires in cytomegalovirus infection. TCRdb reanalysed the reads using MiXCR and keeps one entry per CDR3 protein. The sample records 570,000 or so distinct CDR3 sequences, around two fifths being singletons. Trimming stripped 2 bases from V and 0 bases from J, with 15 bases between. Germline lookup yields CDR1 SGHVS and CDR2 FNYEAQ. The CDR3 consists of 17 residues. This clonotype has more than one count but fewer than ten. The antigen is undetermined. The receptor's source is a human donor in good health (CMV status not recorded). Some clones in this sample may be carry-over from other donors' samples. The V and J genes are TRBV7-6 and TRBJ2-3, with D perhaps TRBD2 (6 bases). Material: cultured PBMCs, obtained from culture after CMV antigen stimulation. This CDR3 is CASSLFVRGLSTDTQYF. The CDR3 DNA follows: TGTGCCAGCAGCTTATTTGTCCGGGGACTTAGCACAGATACGCAGTATTTT.